This T cell receptor (beta chain) was captured by sequencing in a study of blood T cell repertoires in COVID-19. Across the study: Samples taken during acute and convalescent COVID-19 were collected in the United States, Italy and Spain.

The ends lost 2 bases at V and 1 base at J; junction bases unmatched: 12. The CDR3 length is 19 residues. Germline V lookup: CDR1 MNHEY, CDR2 SMNVEV (reference sequence). Authors' processing steps: Reference gene primer amplification in the assay estimated nucleated cell counts. Sequencing was performed with immunoSEQ multiplex PCR; in TCRdb, only in-frame clones are kept and a portion is missing. Clone size and the V and J calls come from that table; the DNA yielded D and trimming. The table lists 140,000 to 150,000 clones, about 89% of them singletons, with approximately 10% in the top ten. Clinical history reported by participants formed the basis on which cohorts were assigned. Cohort 3 recovered donors had two negative PCRs, clearance, or symptom resolution.

The source of this sequence is a man aged 60-69 years who had recovered from COVID-19. The sequenced material came from PBMCs or T cells enriched from blood (not recorded which). V gene TRBV27 combines with J gene TRBJ1-5, with 9 positions matching TRBD1. In DNA form, the CDR3 reads TGTGCCAGCAGTTTAAGTTGGGACAGGGCCCCTAGGAGCAATCAGCCCCAGCATTTT. Residues: CASSLSWDRAPRSNQPQHF.